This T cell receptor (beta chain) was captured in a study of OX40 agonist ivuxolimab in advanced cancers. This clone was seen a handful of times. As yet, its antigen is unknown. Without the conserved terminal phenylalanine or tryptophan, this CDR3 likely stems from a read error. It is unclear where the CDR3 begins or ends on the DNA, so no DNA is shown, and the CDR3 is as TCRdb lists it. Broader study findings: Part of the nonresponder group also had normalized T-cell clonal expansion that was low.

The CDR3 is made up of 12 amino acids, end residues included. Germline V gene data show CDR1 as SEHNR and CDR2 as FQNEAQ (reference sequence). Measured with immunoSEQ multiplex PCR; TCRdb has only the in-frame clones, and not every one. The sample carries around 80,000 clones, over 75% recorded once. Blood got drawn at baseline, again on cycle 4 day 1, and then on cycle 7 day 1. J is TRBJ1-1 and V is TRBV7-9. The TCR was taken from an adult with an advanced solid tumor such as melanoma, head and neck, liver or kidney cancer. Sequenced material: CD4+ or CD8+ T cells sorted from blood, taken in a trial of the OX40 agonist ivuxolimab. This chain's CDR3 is CASSLDGSAILG.